These 30 T cell receptor beta chains came from one sample sequenced in a study of cytomegalovirus exposure and HLA in healthy donors. PCR used 60 Vbeta primers and 13 Jbeta primers. Sequenced by immunoSEQ multiplex PCR; TCRdb stores in-frame clones only, minus some. In all, the sample yields roughly 80,000 clones. Sequenced: PBMCs. The receptors were gathered from a man aged 45-60 years in good health and CMV-seronegative.

The chain recombines TRBV19 with TRBJ1-1, with D perhaps matching TRBD1 (5 bases). The V end was cut by 1 base, the J end by 3 bases, with 12 bases between. CDR1 and CDR2 (germline): LNHDA, SQIVND (reference sequence). CDR3 length equals 15 residues. CDR3 DNA sequence: TGTGCCAGTAGTATAGGAACAGGTTTTCACACTGAAGCTTTCTTT. Translation: CASSIGTGFHTEAFF.

The rearrangement links TRBV27 to TRBJ2-7; 7 nucleotides line up with TRBD1. CDR1 is MNHEY and CDR2 is SMNVEV in the germline V gene (reference sequence). J was trimmed by 4 bases and V by 1 base; bases with no gene match: 7. The CDR3 is 15 residues long. CDR3 sequence (DNA): TGTGCCAGCAGTTTATTAGTCTCAGGGGGATACGAGCAGTACTTC. This translates into CASSLLVSGGYEQYF.

The chain carries TRBV4-2 and TRBJ1-4; D is perhaps TRBD1 (6 bases). This CDR3 is 18 amino acids long. The germline V gene encodes CDR1 LGHNA and CDR2 YNFKEQ. The V end was cut by 3 bases, the J end by 8 bases, with 25 bases between. CDR3: CASSHHQTTGLRSEKLFF. CDR3 DNA sequence: TGTGCCAGCAGCCACCACCAGACTACAGGGTTGCGTTCGGAAAAACTGTTTTTT.

The chain uses TRBV7-3 and TRBJ1-5; 8 nucleotides match TRBD1. The germline V gene has CDR1 SGHTA and CDR2 FQGTGA. This CDR3 spans 14 amino acids. Trimming removed 5 bases from V and 4 bases from J; junction bases left unmatched: 4. The CDR3 is CASSTGQGNQPQHF. CDR3 nucleotide sequence: TGTGCCAGCAGCACAGGACAGGGAAATCAGCCCCAGCATTTT. Full variable domain (remainder filled in from reference TRBV7-3 and TRBJ1-5): GAGVSQTPSNKVTEKGKYVELRCDPISGHTALYWYRQSLGQGPEFLIYFQGTGAADDSGLPNDRFFAVRPEGSVSTLKIQRTERGDSAVYLCASSTGQGNQPQHFGDGTRLSIL.

The rearrangement uses TRBV2 and TRBJ2-7, with 10 bases fitting TRBD1. Germline lookup yields CDR1 SNHLY and CDR2 FYNNEI. This CDR3 is built from 15 residues. Trimming cost V 6 bases and J 6 bases; bases outside gene matches: 11. In nucleotides, the CDR3 is TGTGCCAGCAGACTCGGGACAGGGGAATCCCGCGAGCAGTACTTC. This gives the protein CASRLGTGESREQYF.

The genes are TRBV29-1 and TRBJ2-5; TRBD2 matches 9 bases. Trimming at V came to 4 bases and at J to 4 bases, leaving 13 bases not matched to a gene. The CDR3 has 16 amino acids. Germline assignment: CDR1 SQVTM and CDR2 ANQGSEA. The DNA of the CDR3 is TGCAGCGTTGGGCCCTCGGGACTAGCTGGGCGAGAGACCCAGTACTTC. It yields the protein CSVGPSGLAGRETQYF.

The chain combines TRBV10-3 with TRBJ1-5; D perhaps matches TRBD1 (5 bases). Trimming shortened V by 0 bases and J by 7 bases, and 13 bases separated the two germline ends. CDR3 length: 15 amino acids. The V gene's germline CDR1 is ENHRY and CDR2 SYGVKD. DNA for the CDR3: TGTGCCATCAGTGAGTCAGTGGGACTTTTCCAGCCCCAGCATTTT. It yields the protein CAISESVGLFQPQHF.

The V gene is TRBV28, the J gene TRBJ1-2; tentatively, D is TRBD1 (6 bases). V was pared by 7 bases and J by 0 bases, with 18 bases between. This CDR3 region has 16 residues. The germline V gene encodes CDR1 MDHEN and CDR2 SYDVKM. CDR3 sequence: CASMPTYWGPNYGYTF. CDR3 nucleotide sequence: TGTGCCAGCATGCCCACATACTGGGGGCCTAACTATGGCTACACCTTC.

This chain joins TRBV30 and TRBJ2-3; D perhaps matches TRBD2 (6 bases). This CDR3 comprises 10 residues. CDR1 GTSNPN and CDR2 SVGIG come from the germline V gene (reference sequence). Trimming stripped 5 bases from V and 6 bases from J, with 6 bases between. This CDR3 is CAWGRDTQYF. CDR3 nucleotide sequence: TGTGCCTGGGGGAGGGATACGCAGTATTTT. The variable domain in full, with the rest retrieved from reference TRBV30 and TRBJ2-3, is SQTIHQWPATLVQPVGSPLSLECTVEGTSNPNLYWYRQAAGRGLQLLFYSVGIGQISSEVPQNLSASRPQDRQFILSSKKLLLSDSGFYLCAWGRDTQYFGPGTRLTVL.

The chain combines TRBV28 with TRBJ1-5; D might be TRBD1 (5 bases). Per germline, CDR1 MDHEN and CDR2 SYDVKM. The length of the CDR3 is 14 residues. Trimming shortened V by 7 bases and J by 2 bases, and 12 bases separated the two germline ends. Here the CDR3 DNA reads TGTGCCAGCATCTCAGGGCAGGGCAATCAGCCCCAGCATTTT. Its translation: CASISGQGNQPQHF.

This rearrangement joins TRBV4-2 to TRBJ1-4; possibly TRBD1 for D (5 bases). The V end lost 3 bases, the J end lost 6 bases, and 17 bases lay between the germline ends. CDR3 length: 16 amino acids. CDR1 is LGHNA and CDR2 is YNFKEQ in the germline V gene. This CDR3 reads CASSQDRDFGYEKLFF. DNA of the CDR3: TGTGCCAGCAGCCAGGATAGGGACTTTGGTTATGAAAAACTGTTTTTT.

The rearrangement joins TRBV30 to TRBJ1-6; D remains ambiguous. Germline V gene data show CDR1 as GTSNPN and CDR2 as SVGIG (reference sequence). The CDR3 covers 12 residues. V lost 5 bases and J 6 bases, leaving 8 bases between the germline ends. CDR3 amino acids: CAWALGNSPLHF. DNA for the CDR3: TGTGCCTGGGCTCTAGGTAATTCACCCCTCCACTTT.

The chain uses TRBV5-4 and TRBJ2-7; the D gene is possibly TRBD2 (6 bases). CDR1 and CDR2 from the germline V gene are SGHNT and YYREEE (reference sequence). V shed 4 bases and J shed 0 bases, with 17 bases lying between them. The CDR3 sequence is 16 residues long. CDR3 nucleotide sequence: TGTGCCAGCAGCCCCCTCGGTGGCGGGGTCTCCTACGAGCAGTACTTC. Amino acid sequence: CASSPLGGGVSYEQYF.

The gene calls are TRBV19 and TRBJ2-6, with 7 bases fitting TRBD2. Germline values: CDR1 LNHDA, CDR2 SQIVND (reference sequence). V shed 5 bases, J shed 0 bases, and the junction held 1 base outside the gene matches. The CDR3 extends over 15 amino acids. CDR3 loop: CASSRGVSGANVLTF. The CDR3 region has the DNA TGTGCCAGTAGTCGGGGGGTCTCTGGGGCCAACGTCCTGACTTTC.

The genes are TRBV7-2 and TRBJ2-1, with D maybe TRBD1 (6 bases). Trimming took 5 bases from V and 2 from J, leaving 13 bases between them. This CDR3 has 15 amino acids. CDR1 SGHTA and CDR2 FQGNSA come from the germline V gene. The CDR3: CASSKTGFTYNEQFF. CDR3 nucleotides: TGTGCCAGCAGCAAAACAGGGTTCACCTACAATGAGCAGTTCTTC.

The chain carries TRBV6-1 and TRBJ1-3; tentative D call: TRBD1 (6 bases). Deletions cut 6 bases from V and 0 bases from J, with 12 bases between. Germline lookup yields CDR1 MNHNS and CDR2 SASEGT. This CDR3 comprises 15 residues. CDR3 nucleotides: TGTGCCAGCAGACCACAGGGATCCTCTGGAAACACCATATATTTT. Residues: CASRPQGSSGNTIYF.

The rearrangement links TRBV28 to TRBJ1-6, with D tentatively TRBD1 (5 bases). This CDR3 contains 14 residues. Germline V gene data show CDR1 as MDHEN and CDR2 as SYDVKM. The germline V and J ends were trimmed by 10 bases and 4 bases, with 14 bases remaining between them. CDR3 region: CAIQLQGYNSPLHF. CDR3 DNA sequence: TGTGCCATCCAACTCCAGGGTTATAATTCACCCCTCCACTTT.

The rearrangement joins TRBV6-1 to TRBJ1-1; D might be TRBD1 (5 bases). V was shortened by 4 bases and J by 5 bases, with 11 bases between the two germline ends. There are 13 residues in the CDR3. The germline V gene has CDR1 MNHNS and CDR2 SASEGT. CDR3 amino acids: CASSVVGGTEAFF. CDR3 nucleotides: TGTGCCAGCAGTGTAGTGGGGGGGACTGAAGCTTTCTTT.

The chain links TRBV10-2 to TRBJ2-3, with D possibly being TRBD2 (7 bases). Trimming stripped 0 bases from V and 2 bases from J, with 12 bases between. Germline V gives CDR1 WSHSY, CDR2 SAAADI. This CDR3 has 16 amino acids. The CDR3 DNA reads as TGCGCCAGCAGTGAGTCTCCACGGGGGGCCACAGATACGCAGTATTTT. Protein product: CASSESPRGATDTQYF.

This chain joins TRBV4-3 and TRBJ2-7, with D possibly TRBD1 on 6 matching bases. Between the trimmed V and J ends, which lost 0 bases and 5 bases, there was a span of 14 bases. The CDR3 length is 15 residues. Germline V gives CDR1 LGHNA, CDR2 YSLEER. For the CDR3, the DNA is TGCGCCAGCAGCCAAGACAAGTACAGGGCGAACGAGCAGTACTTC. It yields the protein CASSQDKYRANEQYF.

The chain links TRBV10-2 to TRBJ2-5, with TRBD1 as a possible D gene (5 bases). Trimming pared 3 bases from V and 5 bases from J, leaving 13 bases between. This CDR3 comprises 14 residues. In germline, CDR1 is WSHSY, CDR2 SAAADI. CDR3 loop: CASSELQGWETQYF. CDR3 coding DNA: TGCGCCAGCAGTGAATTGCAGGGCTGGGAGACCCAGTACTTC.

This rearrangement joins TRBV5-6 to TRBJ2-5; D call uncertain. The germline V gene encodes CDR1 SGHDT and CDR2 YYEEEE. This CDR3 comprises 16 residues. The V end lost 0 bases, the J end lost 2 bases, and 14 bases lay between the germline ends. The CDR3 DNA follows: TGTGCCAGCAGCTTGGCCTTCATCGGTTCTCAAGAGACCCAGTACTTC. Its protein is CASSLAFIGSQETQYF.

The chain joins TRBV5-1 to TRBJ1-2; possible D gene TRBD1, 6 bases. V lost 2 bases and J 5 bases, leaving 10 bases between the germline ends. The CDR3 has 13 residues. Germline V gene data show CDR1 as SGHRS and CDR2 as YFSETQ. As DNA, the CDR3 is TGCGCCAGCAGCTTCGGACAGCCTTATGGCTACACCTTC. Its translation is CASSFGQPYGYTF. Looking up the rest from reference TRBV5-1 and TRBJ1-2 gives the full variable domain: KAGVTQTPRYLIKTRGQQVTLSCSPISGHRSVSWYQQTPGQGLQFLFEYFSETQRNKGNFPGRFSGRQFSNSRSEMNVSTLELGDSALYLCASSFGQPYGYTFGSGTRLTVV.

The chain joins TRBV4-2 to TRBJ2-7; the match to TRBD1 covers 8 bases. Per germline, CDR1 LGHNA and CDR2 YNFKEQ. This CDR3 is 14 amino acids long. The trim removed 4 bases at V and 3 bases at J, leaving 5 bases unmatched. The CDR3 coding sequence is TGTGCCAGCAGCCGAGGAGGACAGGGCTACGAGCAGTACTTC. Translation: CASSRGGQGYEQYF.

The genes are TRBV9 and TRBJ2-1, with 7 bases aligning to TRBD2. Germline CDR1 and CDR2: SGDLS and YYNGEE. The CDR3 spans 18 residues. V dropped 0 bases and J dropped 8; count of bases not matched to a gene: 17. Here the CDR3 reads CASSVDERGSGAGYEQFF. The CDR3 DNA reads TGTGCCAGCAGCGTAGATGAGAGGGGAAGCGGGGCGGGCTATGAGCAGTTCTTC.

V usage is TRBV6-4 and J usage is TRBJ2-2; 7 bases are shared with TRBD2. CDR3 length: 16 amino acids. Trimming removed 0 bases from V and 4 bases from J; junction bases left unmatched: 5. Looked up from germline, CDR1 is MRHNA and CDR2 is SNTAGT. CDR3 DNA sequence: TGTGCCAGCAGTGACTCGGGGCTAGCGGCCACCGGGGAGCTGTTTTTT. Amino acids: CASSDSGLAATGELFF.

The chain couples TRBV28 to TRBJ1-2; 7 bases align to TRBD1. The V and J ends lost 1 base and 3 bases, in that order; junction bases with no gene match: 5. This CDR3 has 15 residues. The germline V gene encodes CDR1 MDHEN and CDR2 SYDVKM. For the CDR3, the DNA is TGTGCCAGCAGTTTATTCAGGGGGGCGGACTATGGCTACACCTTC. It translates to CASSLFRGADYGYTF.

The rearrangement links TRBV13 to TRBJ1-2, with 8 bases lining up with TRBD1. Germline lookup yields CDR1 PRHDT and CDR2 FYEKMQ (reference sequence). Germline trimming cut 6 bases from V and 4 bases from J; bases unmatched to any gene: 7. The CDR3 runs to 14 residues. In nucleotides, the CDR3 is TGTGCCAGCAGAAGGGCAGGGGGCACCTATGGCTACACCTTC. Encoded protein: CASRRAGGTYGYTF.

V and J are TRBV10-3 and TRBJ1-6, with TRBD1 as a possible D gene (6 bases). The germline V gene has CDR1 ENHRY and CDR2 SYGVKD. CDR3 size: 15 residues. Trimming pared 5 bases from V and 7 bases from J, leaving 15 bases between. The CDR3 DNA reads as TGTGCCATCAGTCTTCAACAGGGTAGGAATTCACCCCTCCACTTT. Translating gives CAISLQQGRNSPLHF.

This sequence joins TRBV29-1 and TRBJ1-2; 7 nucleotides line up with TRBD1. V gave up 3 bases and J gave up 6 bases; unmatched junction bases: 10. There are 14 residues in the CDR3. Germline V gene sequence: CDR1 SQVTM, CDR2 ANQGSEA. CDR3 in DNA: TGCAGCGTTGACAGGACAGGATCCGAAAATGGCTACACCTTC. Its translation: CSVDRTGSENGYTF.